The next 2 T cell receptor beta chains were all read from a single sample in a study of T cell responses to AZD1222 COVID-19 vaccine. Assay: immunoSEQ multiplex PCR; the TCRdb copy retains only in-frame clones and omits some. The data hold 100,000 or so clones, with around 89% observed a single time. The specimen comprised peripheral blood, sampled on day 0 of AZD1222 vaccination. Every receptor here comes from an adult in good health.

This clone appeared once. The genes are TRBV20-1 and TRBJ1-3; possible D gene TRBD1, 5 bases. V dropped 3 bases and J dropped 10 bases, with 13 bases sitting between them. The CDR3 loop spans 12 amino acids. In germline, CDR1 is DFQATT, CDR2 SNEGSKA (reference sequence). CDR3 coding DNA: TGCAGTGCTAGTGCCGGTTACAGGACCATATATTTT. Protein: CSASAGYRTIYF.

This clone has only one observation. The V gene is TRBV5-5, the J gene TRBJ1-2; 9 bases align to TRBD1. CDR1 is SGHKS, CDR2 YYEKEE, per germline (reference sequence). CDR3 length: 12 residues. V dropped 7 bases and J dropped 8; count of bases not matched to a gene: 6. The CDR3 sequence: CASGTGFRGYTF. The CDR3 bases are TGTGCCAGCGGGACAGGGTTCCGGGGCTACACCTTC.